The 20 T cell receptor beta chains reported below all come from one sample, sequenced in a study of T-cell memory formation after mild COVID-19. MiXCR was run by TCRdb on the 5' RACE reads, yielding one entry per CDR3 protein. Here the sample spans 400,000 to 500,000 distinct CDR3 sequences, around 19% being singletons. Material for sequencing was PBMCs or a T cell subset sorted from them (not recorded which). The receptors were gathered from an adult woman who had mild COVID-19 (a few samples of this study predate the infection). Cell type and time point are not known.

This clonotype was seen a few times. Here the CDR3 reads CASSRLRGSTDTQYF. The CDR3 DNA is TGTGCCAGCAGCCGGCTTAGGGGCTCCACAGATACGCAGTATTTT. The V and J genes are TRBV4-2 and TRBJ2-3, with D possibly matching TRBD1 (5 bases). The V end was cut by 4 bases, the J end by 2 bases, with 13 bases between. The CDR3 has 15 amino acids. CDR1 and CDR2 (germline): LGHNA, YNFKEQ.

At least ten counts were recorded for this clonotype. Relative to the germline gene, one junction end is altered; a read error may explain this. The rearrangement links TRBV29-1 to TRBJ1-2, with D perhaps TRBD1 (5 bases). CDR3 length: 11 amino acids. CDR1 SQVTM and CDR2 ANQGSEA come from the germline V gene. The CDR3, as DNA: TGCAGCGTTGGAGCCCTTCAGGGCCGGAGTTTC. Translating it yields CSVGALQGRSF.

V usage is TRBV5-1 and J usage is TRBJ1-2, with 7 nucleotides matching TRBD1. With V trimmed by 4 bases and J by 2 bases, 8 bases remained unmatched. Germline V gives CDR1 SGHRS, CDR2 YFSETQ. CDR3 length: 15 residues. The CDR3 bases are TGCGCCAGCAGCGAAGGGACAGCGATAAACTATGGCTACACCTTC. Its protein is CASSEGTAINYGYTF.

This clonotype appeared a few times. This chain joins TRBV7-9 and TRBJ1-5; the D gene is possibly TRBD1 (6 bases). The V end was cut by 1 base, the J end by 0 bases, with 13 bases between. The CDR3 loop spans 17 amino acids. Germline V lookup: CDR1 SEHNR, CDR2 FQNEAQ (reference sequence). The CDR3 region is CASSLGYPGDSNQPQHF. The DNA for the CDR3 is TGTGCCAGCAGCTTAGGCTACCCAGGGGATAGCAATCAGCCCCAGCATTTT.

This chain links TRBV18 with TRBJ2-3; 7 bases agree with TRBD1. This CDR3 comprises 14 residues. V lost 5 bases, J lost 7 bases, and 9 bases stayed unmatched. Germline V gene data show CDR1 as KGHSH and CDR2 as LQKENI. This CDR3 is CASSASTGRYTQYF. As DNA, the CDR3 is TGTGCCAGCTCAGCCTCGACAGGGCGATATACGCAGTATTTT.

This clonotype appeared a few times. The chain has TRBV27 and TRBJ2-7, with D perhaps TRBD2 (5 bases). Germline V lookup: CDR1 MNHEY, CDR2 SMNVEV (reference sequence). Trimming took 0 bases from V and 5 from J, leaving 17 bases between them. This CDR3 is 16 amino acids long. The CDR3 bases are TGTGCCAGCAGTTTATCGATGGCCGGGATCGGCCACGAGCAGTACTTC. Protein: CASSLSMAGIGHEQYF.

V and J are TRBV5-5 and TRBJ2-7; no definite D call. The ends were cut back, 1 base at V and 1 base at J, with 12 bases in the middle. The CDR3 loop spans 15 amino acids. CDR1 and CDR2 from the germline V gene are SGHKS and YYEKEE (reference sequence). CDR3 in DNA: TGTGCCAGCAGCTTGATTCTGGGTTCATCCTACGAGCAGTACTTC. Translation gives CASSLILGSSYEQYF.

Only a few counts were recorded for this clonotype. This rearrangement joins TRBV3-1 to TRBJ2-2, with TRBD2 matching 10 bases. J gave up 4 bases and V 1 base, and 9 bases lay outside the gene matches. CDR1 and CDR2 from the germline V gene are LGHDT and YNNKEL (reference sequence). This CDR3 is built from 18 residues. CDR3 residues: CASSQGSGGARSTGELFF. In nucleotides, the CDR3 is TGTGCCAGCAGCCAAGGAAGCGGGGGGGCAAGGAGCACCGGGGAGCTGTTTTTT.

This clonotype was detected only a few times. The chain uses TRBV4-2 and TRBJ2-7; D is perhaps TRBD1 (6 bases). The CDR3 loop spans 15 amino acids. V was cut by 4 bases and J by 8 bases, with 21 bases left in between. From germline, CDR1 is LGHNA and CDR2 YNFKEQ. CDR3 sequence (DNA): TGTGCCAGCAGCCCTCCGGGACAAACGGTCCTAAAGCAGTACTTC. Its translation: CASSPPGQTVLKQYF.

This clonotype was counted between two and nine times. V gene TRBV10-3 combines with J gene TRBJ1-1; 7 bases are a match to TRBD1. J gave up 2 bases and V 10 bases, and 7 bases lay outside the gene matches. Germline V gene data show CDR1 as ENHRY and CDR2 as SYGVKD. The CDR3 loop spans 13 amino acids. In nucleotides, the CDR3 is TGTGCCACGGGGGACAGCCTTAACACTGAAGCTTTCTTT. Protein sequence: CATGDSLNTEAFF.

There are many counts of this clonotype. This chain joins TRBV4-3 and TRBJ2-5, with no clear D. The CDR3 contains 13 residues. Germline CDR1 is LGHNA and CDR2 is YSLEER. The V and J ends lost 5 bases and 2 bases respectively, with 9 bases between them. CDR3 in amino acids: CASSSRRQETQYF. CDR3 nucleotides: TGCGCCAGCAGCTCCCGGAGACAAGAGACCCAGTACTTC.

This clonotype was seen a few times. V is TRBV5-1 and J is TRBJ1-1; D uncertain. CDR1 is SGHRS, CDR2 YFSETQ, per germline. The V gene lost 0 bases and the J gene lost 1 base, with 7 bases spanning the gap. The CDR3 spans 14 residues. Here the CDR3 reads CASSLAVGNTEAFF. The CDR3 region has the DNA TGCGCCAGCAGCTTGGCTGTGGGGAACACTGAAGCTTTCTTT.

The J gene is TRBJ2-7, the V gene TRBV18; TRBD2 matches 8 bases. The CDR3 length is 14 residues. The junction had 8 bases not matched to a gene; V was cut back by 3 bases and J by 7 bases. In germline, CDR1 is KGHSH, CDR2 LQKENI. CDR3: CASSPTSGGGEQYF. The CDR3 DNA sequence: TGTGCCAGCTCACCCACTAGCGGAGGAGGGGAGCAGTACTTC.

This CDR3 is CASSGGLSYNEQFF. The CDR3 DNA reads TGTGCCAGCAGCGGGGGACTTTCTTACAATGAGCAGTTCTTC. The chain has TRBV7-9 and TRBJ2-1; tentative D call: TRBD2 (6 bases). Per germline, CDR1 SEHNR and CDR2 FQNEAQ (reference sequence). The CDR3 runs 14 residues. V dropped 5 bases and J dropped 4 bases, with 12 bases sitting between them. The complete variable domain, with remaining parts taken from reference TRBV7-9 and TRBJ2-1, reads DTGVSQNPRHKITKRGQNVTFRCDPISEHNRLYWYRQTLGQGPEFLTYFQNEAQLEKSRLLSDRFSAERPKGSFSTLEIQRTEQGDSAMYLCASSGGLSYNEQFFGPGTRLTVL.

The table lists this clonotype with a few counts. V and J are TRBV4-3 and TRBJ2-6; possible D gene TRBD1, 5 bases. This CDR3 has 17 amino acids. Trimming cost V 0 bases and J 4 bases, with 13 bases left between them. Germline CDR1 reads LGHNA; CDR2 reads YSLEER. CDR3 region: CASSQDHLRTGANVLTF. The CDR3 DNA sequence: TGCGCCAGCAGCCAAGATCATTTAAGGACAGGGGCCAACGTCCTGACTTTC.

This clonotype was found many times. The CDR3 coding sequence is TGTGCCTGGAGTGTACAGGGGGGTCAGCCCCAGCATTTT. Encoded protein: CAWSVQGGQPQHF. The rearrangement joins TRBV30 to TRBJ1-5; 8 bases match TRBD1. The CDR3 runs 13 residues. The V gene's germline CDR1 is GTSNPN and CDR2 SVGIG (reference sequence). Trimming cost V 0 bases and J 6 bases; bases outside gene matches: 1.

V is TRBV20-1 and J is TRBJ1-1; no clear D gene. Germline CDR1 reads DFQATT; CDR2 reads SNEGSKA (reference sequence). The CDR3 is 14 amino acids. V lost 0 bases to trimming and J lost 0 bases, with 8 bases between them. The CDR3 protein is CSARDGPMNTEAFF. CDR3 sequence (DNA): TGCAGTGCTAGAGATGGTCCCATGAACACTGAAGCTTTCTTT.

The chain has TRBV23-1 and TRBJ2-1, with D perhaps TRBD1 (5 bases). TRBV23-1 is given ORF status, its function remaining uncertain. The CDR3 has 13 residues. V lost 5 bases and J 2 bases, leaving 7 bases between the germline ends. The CDR3 DNA reads as TGCGCCAGCAGTTACAGGCCCTACAATGAGCAGTTCTTC. Translation: CASSYRPYNEQFF.

V and J are TRBV30 and TRBJ2-3; no clear D. Germline V gene data show CDR1 as GTSNPN and CDR2 as SVGIG (reference sequence). CDR3 length: 16 residues. V shed 4 bases and J shed 0 bases, with 17 bases lying between them. CDR3 loop: CAWNLAAQASTDTQYF. CDR3 DNA sequence: TGTGCCTGGAATCTGGCTGCGCAGGCAAGCACAGATACGCAGTATTTT.

The chain has TRBV3-1 and TRBJ2-2; TRBD2 agrees at 9 bases. The CDR3 length is 18 residues. The V and J ends lost 2 bases and 1 base, in that order; junction bases with no gene match: 8. CDR1 and CDR2 from the germline V gene are LGHDT and YNNKEL (reference sequence). This CDR3 is CASSQNGLAGLNTGELFF. CDR3 DNA: TGTGCCAGCAGCCAAAACGGTCTAGCGGGATTGAACACCGGGGAGCTGTTTTTT.